These 13 T cell receptor beta chains were sequenced from one sample in a study of T-cell memory formation after mild COVID-19. Via MiXCR, TCRdb re-called the 5' RACE reads, giving one row per CDR3 protein. The sample consists of roughly 620,000 distinct CDR3 sequences, approximately 19% of them appearing once. Sequenced sample: PBMCs or a T cell subset sorted from them (not recorded which). The receptors come from an adult woman who had mild COVID-19 (a few samples of this study predate the infection). Cell type and time point are not known.

There are a few counts of this clonotype. The rearrangement uses TRBV15 and TRBJ2-2, with 8 nucleotides matching TRBD1. V was pared by 4 bases and J by 2 bases, with 3 bases of the junction left unmatched. The CDR3 covers 15 residues. Germline values: CDR1 LNHNV, CDR2 YYDKDF (reference sequence). CDR3 sequence (DNA): TGTGCCACCAGCATAACAGGGGGTAACACCGGGGAGCTGTTTTTT. Encoded protein: CATSITGGNTGELFF.

The rearrangement links TRBV5-1 to TRBJ2-7; TRBD2 agrees at 8 bases. Germline V lookup: CDR1 SGHRS, CDR2 YFSETQ. Trimming removed 1 base from V and 3 bases from J; junction bases left unmatched: 6. The CDR3 is made up of 15 amino acids. This CDR3 reads CASSLSSGEDYEQYF. The CDR3 DNA reads as TGCGCCAGCAGCTTGAGTAGCGGGGAGGACTACGAGCAGTACTTC.

The chain uses TRBV6-5 and TRBJ2-7; D might be TRBD1 or TRBD2, each matching 6 bases. Trimming left V 6 bases short and J 0 bases short, with 15 bases between. Germline values: CDR1 MNHEY, CDR2 SVGAGI. CDR3 size: 15 residues. CDR3 region: CASRPKGGSSYEQYF. The CDR3 DNA sequence: TGTGCCAGCAGGCCCAAGGGGGGCTCCTCCTACGAGCAGTACTTC.

J is TRBJ2-7 and V is TRBV3-1; D is ambiguous. The V end lost 0 bases, the J end lost 1 base, and 1 base lay between the germline ends. Germline V gives CDR1 LGHDT, CDR2 YNNKEL (reference sequence). The CDR3 runs to 12 residues. CDR3 sequence: CASSQESYEQYF. As DNA, the CDR3 is TGTGCCAGCAGCCAAGAATCCTACGAGCAGTACTTC.

This clonotype was counted at least ten times. The chain links TRBV24-1 to TRBJ2-7; D uncertain. V was pared by 2 bases and J by 3 bases, with 4 bases between. The CDR3 is 12 amino acids. The germline V gene has CDR1 KGHDR and CDR2 SFDVKD. This CDR3 is CATSDSSYEQYF. CDR3 coding DNA: TGTGCCACCAGTGATTCCAGCTACGAGCAGTACTTC.

This clonotype was observed a handful of times. The chain uses TRBV18 and TRBJ1-1, with D possibly TRBD1 on 6 matching bases. CDR1 is KGHSH, CDR2 LQKENI, per germline. The germline V and J ends were trimmed by 2 bases and 5 bases, with 15 bases remaining between them. The CDR3 is 15 residues long. This chain's CDR3 is CASSPISGTSTEAFF. CDR3 sequence (DNA): TGTGCCAGCTCACCAATTTCCGGGACAAGTACTGAAGCTTTCTTT.

The rearrangement joins TRBV7-8 to TRBJ1-2; 8 positions agree with TRBD1. This CDR3 is 15 amino acids long. The ends lost 5 bases at V and 4 bases at J; junction bases unmatched: 9. Germline assignment: CDR1 SGHVS and CDR2 FQNEAQ. The CDR3: CASSPGQGAPYGYTF. The CDR3 coding sequence is TGTGCCAGCAGCCCGGGGCAGGGGGCCCCCTATGGCTACACCTTC.

This clonotype was picked up a small number of times. The chain uses TRBV7-9 and TRBJ2-7, with a tentative D call TRBD2 (6 bases). CDR3 length equals 15 residues. From germline, CDR1 is SEHNR and CDR2 FQNEAQ (reference sequence). The V end was cut by 1 base, the J end by 5 bases, with 15 bases between. DNA of the CDR3: TGTGCCAGCAGCTTAGAACTAGCTACGATAAACGAGCAGTACTTC. Encoded protein: CASSLELATINEQYF.

The gene calls are TRBV20-1 and TRBJ1-1; tentative D call: TRBD1 (5 bases). Trimming left V 1 base short and J 1 base short, with 13 bases between. From germline, CDR1 is DFQATT and CDR2 SNEGSKA (reference sequence). This CDR3 contains 15 residues. The CDR3 region has the DNA TGCAGTGCTAGAGCTCTGGGGGATTGGAACACTGAAGCTTTCTTT. Encoded protein: CSARALGDWNTEAFF.

V and J are TRBV5-4 and TRBJ2-7; D might be TRBD2 (6 bases). Per germline, CDR1 SGHNT and CDR2 YYREEE (reference sequence). Trimming stripped 4 bases from V and 3 bases from J, with 14 bases between. The CDR3 has 14 amino acids. The CDR3 sequence is CASSPWAGGYEQYF. The CDR3 coding sequence is TGTGCCAGCAGCCCTTGGGCCGGGGGCTACGAGCAGTACTTC.

V usage is TRBV20-1 and J usage is TRBJ2-3; the D is unclear. V gave up 3 bases and J gave up 2 bases, with 6 bases separating them. Germline V gives CDR1 DFQATT, CDR2 SNEGSKA (reference sequence). The CDR3 spans 12 residues. CDR3 residues: CSASSNTDTQYF. For the CDR3, the DNA is TGCAGTGCTAGTTCCAACACAGATACGCAGTATTTT.

The chain couples TRBV6-1 to TRBJ1-2; no clear D gene. The CDR3 covers 14 residues. Per germline, CDR1 MNHNS and CDR2 SASEGT. V was cut by 1 base and J by 3 bases, with 9 bases left in between. CDR3 DNA: TGTGCCAGCAGTGAAGGCCCGGCGGACTATGGCTACACCTTC. As protein: CASSEGPADYGYTF.

This clonotype was recorded a few times. Germline is not matched at one junction end, which may reflect a read error. The chain employs TRBV7-2 and TRBJ2-5; 8 bases are a match to TRBD2. The germline V gene has CDR1 SGHTA and CDR2 FQGNSA. CDR3 length: 14 amino acids. The CDR3: CASSLAGGAGYLGF. DNA for the CDR3: TGTGCCAGCAGCTTAGCCGGGGGGGCTGGGTACTTAGGCTTC.